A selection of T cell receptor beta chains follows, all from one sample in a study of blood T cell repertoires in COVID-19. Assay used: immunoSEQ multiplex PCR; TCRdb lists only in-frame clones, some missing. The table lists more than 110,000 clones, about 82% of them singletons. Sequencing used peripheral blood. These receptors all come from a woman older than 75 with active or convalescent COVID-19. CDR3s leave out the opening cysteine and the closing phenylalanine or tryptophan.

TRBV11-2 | ASSPGVGTEAF
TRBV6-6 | ASSSTSGGPKTQY
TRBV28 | ASSFSNRNYEQY
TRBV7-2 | ASSSPGQGDIQY
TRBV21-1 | ASAAGRGGSYEQY
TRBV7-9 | ASSLAGGGASDTQY
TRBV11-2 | ASSGRGRGYGYT
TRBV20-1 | SASSSGQVKFQGYT
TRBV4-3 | ASSQRQGDGEKLF
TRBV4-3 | ASSQDGGRGGEQF
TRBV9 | ASSASSGGLPGEQY
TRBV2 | ASSEPGGNQPQH
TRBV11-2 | ASSLLSDTQY
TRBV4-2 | ASSQVGGGRETQY
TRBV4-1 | ASSPPAGTGELYTEAF
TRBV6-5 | ASSYRGGHYGYT
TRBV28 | ASSLGGVRAEAF
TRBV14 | ASSFPGLAGGLGEQF
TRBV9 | ASSVEIGGSGNTIY
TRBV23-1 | ASSHGLITEAF
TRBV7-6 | ASSPPRGQETQY
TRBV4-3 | ASSQLAGGPNEQF
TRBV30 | AWSNGNSNQPQH
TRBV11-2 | ASSFNPGGRSEKLF
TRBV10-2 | ASARTGGNTEAF
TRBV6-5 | ASSYFKGGEKLF
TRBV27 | ASSPSGGAAGTDTQY
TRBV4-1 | ASSQARGNYGYT
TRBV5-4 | ASSFGSTGHTEAF
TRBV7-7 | ASTLCYDRGHQPQH
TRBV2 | ASSEDRGMGEKLF
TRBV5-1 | ASSLSVGTQQETQY
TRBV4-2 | ASSQLQDSFAGNTIY
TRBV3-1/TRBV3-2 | ASSQVDKWV
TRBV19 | ASSIGQGIGKLF
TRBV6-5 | ASNRGQGSYTEAF
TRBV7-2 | ASSLAAGGLYNEQF
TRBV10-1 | ASSDGAGSLTDTQY
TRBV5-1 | ASSTGQVREKLF
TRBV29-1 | SGRGVGSGNTIY
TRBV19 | ASSKQGLSGNQPQH
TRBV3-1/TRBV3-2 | ASSHYDRGTGELF
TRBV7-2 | ASSFAGTGNQPQH
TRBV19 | ASSPQGVGRETQY
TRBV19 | ASSMSLGYYNEQF